The next 32 T cell receptor beta chains were all read from a single sample in a study of blood T cell repertoires in COVID-19. Repertoires were generated with immunoSEQ multiplex PCR, while TCRdb's copy carries only in-frame clones and drops some. This sample carries roughly 120,000 clones, roughly 80% of them seen once, and the ten largest clones take roughly 7.9%. Sequenced: peripheral blood. The receptors were sampled from a human donor in a cohort sampled during active COVID-19.

This rearrangement joins TRBV11-1 to TRBJ2-5; 8 positions agree with TRBD2. Per germline, CDR1 SGHAT and CDR2 FQDESV (reference sequence). The CDR3 is 18 residues long. The V and J ends lost 0 bases and 1 base, in that order; junction bases with no gene match: 10. CDR3 in DNA: TGTGCCAGCAGCTTAGCGCTAATAGCGCTAGCGGGCCAAGAGACCCAGTACTTC. Its translation is CASSLALIALAGQETQYF.

The chain recombines TRBV30 with TRBJ1-1; D perhaps matches TRBD1 (6 bases). The CDR3 length is 13 residues. In germline, CDR1 is GTSNPN, CDR2 SVGIG (reference sequence). The V end was cut by 4 bases, the J end by 1 base, with 10 bases between. The DNA for the CDR3 is TGTGCCTGGACCTGGACAGAGAACACTGAAGCTTTCTTT. Its translation: CAWTWTENTEAFF.

The V call is TRBV9, the J call TRBJ2-1; 8 nucleotides agree with TRBD1. From germline, CDR1 is SGDLS and CDR2 YYNGEE. The CDR3 has 16 residues. V was clipped by 4 bases and J by 3 bases; unmatched bases: 9. The CDR3 bases are TGTGCCAGCAGCTTTCTCCGGGACAGGAGCTACAATGAGCAGTTCTTC. Translating it yields CASSFLRDRSYNEQFF.

The chain is built from TRBV6-4 and TRBJ1-5; 7 positions match TRBD1. V lost 3 bases to trimming and J lost 9 bases; unmatched junction nucleotides: 11. The germline V gene has CDR1 MRHNA and CDR2 SNTAGT. The CDR3 sequence is 15 residues long. The CDR3: CASSEREGGLGPQHF. DNA of the CDR3: TGTGCCAGCAGTGAACGTGAAGGGGGCTTGGGGCCCCAGCATTTT.

This clone was counted only a few times. V and J are TRBV6-5 and TRBJ1-5, with a tentative D call TRBD1 (6 bases). The germline gives CDR1 MNHEY, CDR2 SVGAGI. Trimming took 2 bases from V and 3 from J, leaving 8 bases between them. This CDR3 region has 14 residues. Here the CDR3 reads CASSYGQNNQPQHF. In DNA form, the CDR3 reads TGTGCCAGCAGTTACGGACAGAACAATCAGCCCCAGCATTTT.

J is TRBJ1-3 and V is TRBV11-1, with D possibly being TRBD1 (6 bases). V shed 5 bases and J shed 1 base, with 12 bases lying between them. Germline CDR1 and CDR2: SGHAT and FQDESV (reference sequence). This CDR3 contains 15 residues. CDR3 region: CASSDPTGSGNTIYF. The CDR3 nucleotides are TGTGCCAGCAGCGACCCTACAGGGTCTGGAAACACCATATATTTT.

V usage is TRBV27 and J usage is TRBJ2-5; 9 bases are shared with TRBD2. The ends lost 4 bases at V and 3 bases at J; junction bases unmatched: 6. The CDR3 covers 15 residues. Germline V gene lookup returns CDR1 MNHEY and CDR2 SMNVEV (reference sequence). CDR3 region: CASSSHSSGEETQYF. The CDR3 DNA follows: TGTGCCAGCAGTTCCCACTCTAGCGGGGAAGAGACCCAGTACTTC.

V usage is TRBV19 and J usage is TRBJ2-7, with 7 bases lining up with TRBD2. J lost 6 bases, V lost 5 bases, and 7 bases had no gene match. There are 13 residues in the CDR3. Germline V CDR1 and CDR2: LNHDA, SQIVND (reference sequence). CDR3 sequence: CASSSGLELEQYF. In DNA, the CDR3 is TGTGCCAGTAGTTCCGGACTAGAGCTCGAGCAGTACTTC. Together with reference TRBV19 and TRBJ2-7, the CDR3 gives the full variable domain: DGGITQSPKYLFRKEGQNVTLSCEQNLNHDAMYWYRQDPGQGLRLIYYSQIVNDFQKGDIAEGYSVSREKKESFPLTVTSAQKNPTAFYLCASSSGLELEQYFGPGTRLTVT.

The rearrangement links TRBV5-4 to TRBJ1-1; no definite D call. Germline CDR1 reads SGHNT; CDR2 reads YYREEE (reference sequence). The CDR3 is 15 residues long. Trimming took 0 bases from V and 1 from J, leaving 10 bases between them. CDR3 in DNA: TGTGCCAGCAGCTTGGATGGTCTCGGGAACACTGAAGCTTTCTTT. Its translation: CASSLDGLGNTEAFF. Filled out from reference TRBV5-4 and TRBJ1-1, the complete variable domain reads ETGVTQSPTHLIKTRGQQVTLRCSSQSGHNTVSWYQQALGQGPQFIFQYYREEENGRGNFPPRFSGLQFPNYSSELNVNALELDDSALYLCASSLDGLGNTEAFFGQGTRLTVV.

The chain has TRBV5-6 and TRBJ1-4, with D hard to call. CDR3 length equals 14 residues. V was shortened by 1 base and J by 12 bases, with 16 bases between the two germline ends. Per germline, CDR1 SGHDT and CDR2 YYEEEE. The CDR3 DNA is TGTGCCAGCAGCTTGAGCGGCAACGAAAGGGAACTGTTTTTT. Amino acid sequence: CASSLSGNERELFF.

The V and J genes are TRBV19 and TRBJ2-7, with a weak D call TRBD1 (6 bases). Germline loops: CDR1 LNHDA, CDR2 SQIVND (reference sequence). Trimming pared 8 bases from V and 0 bases from J, leaving 11 bases between. The CDR3 totals 13 residues. In DNA, the CDR3 is TGTGCCAGTTCAAGGACAGACTCCTACGAGCAGTACTTC. Encoded protein: CASSRTDSYEQYF.

This chain links TRBV7-3 with TRBJ1-1; a possible D gene is TRBD1 (5 bases). The V gene's germline CDR1 is SGHTA and CDR2 FQGTGA. This CDR3 is 13 amino acids long. V gave up 7 bases and J gave up 3 bases, with 12 bases separating them. The CDR3 bases are TGTGCCAGCAATGGCAGGGCGGACACTGAAGCTTTCTTT. Its translation is CASNGRADTEAFF. The entire variable domain, with the rest obtained from reference TRBV7-3 and TRBJ1-1, is as follows: GAGVSQTPSNKVTEKGKYVELRCDPISGHTALYWYRQSLGQGPEFLIYFQGTGAADDSGLPNDRFFAVRPEGSVSTLKIQRTERGDSAVYLCASNGRADTEAFFGQGTRLTVV.

This clone has a single count. The chain combines TRBV9 with TRBJ1-3; D is ambiguous. Germline V CDR1 and CDR2: SGDLS, YYNGEE. CDR3 length: 17 amino acids. Trimming stripped 4 bases from V and 0 bases from J, with 17 bases between. CDR3 DNA sequence: TGTGCCAGCAGCCGCTTCCTGGTGGGCGCCTCTGGAAACACCATATATTTT. As protein: CASSRFLVGASGNTIYF.

This chain uses TRBV28 with TRBJ1-3, with 7 bases matching TRBD1. Germline CDR1 MDHEN, CDR2 SYDVKM. The J segment lost 5 bases and the V segment lost 5 bases, leaving 9 bases of the junction unmatched. CDR3 length equals 15 residues. In DNA, the CDR3 is TGTGCCAGCAGTCGACAGGGTGTACAAAGAAACACCATATATTTT. It specifies CASSRQGVQRNTIYF.

The genes are TRBV7-3 and TRBJ2-7; possible D gene TRBD1, 5 bases. CDR1 SGHTA and CDR2 FQGTGA come from the germline V gene. The CDR3 totals 13 residues. Trimming removed 1 base at V and 6 bases at J, with 10 bases between. For the CDR3, the DNA is TGTGCCAGCAGCTTAAACGGCAGGGCCGAGCAGTACTTC. Protein sequence: CASSLNGRAEQYF.

The table lists this clone with a few counts. The chain uses TRBV30 and TRBJ1-3; the D is unclear. Germline V gene lookup returns CDR1 GTSNPN and CDR2 SVGIG (reference sequence). There are 16 residues in the CDR3. The germline V and J ends were trimmed by 4 bases and 1 base, with 17 bases remaining between them. CDR3 protein: CAWMEDPHQSGNTIYF. The DNA of the CDR3 is TGTGCCTGGATGGAGGACCCGCATCAGTCTGGAAACACCATATATTTT.

The J gene is TRBJ2-7, the V gene TRBV11-1; 7 bases are a match to TRBD1. V gave up 1 base and J gave up 0 bases; unmatched junction bases: 3. The CDR3 totals 15 residues. CDR1 SGHAT and CDR2 FQDESV come from the germline V gene (reference sequence). The CDR3 DNA reads as TGTGCCAGCAGCTTAGGACAGGGCCTCTCCTACGAGCAGTACTTC. This codes for CASSLGQGLSYEQYF.

This rearrangement joins TRBV7-6 to TRBJ1-1; 7 bases align to TRBD1. CDR3 size: 14 residues. V dropped 2 bases and J dropped 4; count of bases not matched to a gene: 4. In germline, CDR1 is SGHVS, CDR2 FNYEAQ. This chain's CDR3 is CASSLTGQLTEAFF. The CDR3 coding sequence is TGTGCCAGCAGCTTAACGGGACAGCTCACTGAAGCTTTCTTT.

The chain joins TRBV7-2 to TRBJ2-7; TRBD1 is a possible D gene (5 bases). CDR3 size: 13 residues. The germline gives CDR1 SGHTA, CDR2 FQGNSA. The germline V and J ends were trimmed by 2 bases and 5 bases, with 10 bases remaining between them. As DNA, the CDR3 is TGTGCCAGCAGCTTAAGCAGGGTCCACGAGCAGTACTTC. It encodes CASSLSRVHEQYF. The entire variable domain, with the rest obtained from reference TRBV7-2 and TRBJ2-7, is as follows: GAGVSQSPSNKVTEKGKDVELRCDPISGHTALYWYRQSLGQGLEFLIYFQGNSAPDKSGLPSDRFSAERTGGSVSTLTIQRTQQEDSAVYLCASSLSRVHEQYFGPGTRLTVT.

This sequence joins TRBV6-5 and TRBJ2-3; the D gene is possibly TRBD2 (6 bases). The V end lost 8 bases, the J end lost 1 base, and 16 bases lay between the germline ends. This CDR3 region has 15 residues. The germline CDR1 and CDR2 sequences are MNHEY and SVGAGI. The CDR3 loop reads CASPGTFRGTDTQYF. The CDR3 nucleotides are TGTGCCAGCCCCGGGACTTTCCGAGGCACAGATACGCAGTATTTT.

The sample holds a few counts of this clone. J is TRBJ1-5 and V is TRBV30; D not resolved. Germline CDR1 GTSNPN, CDR2 SVGIG (reference sequence). V was clipped by 2 bases and J by 7 bases, with 12 bases between them. The CDR3 extends over 13 amino acids. CDR3 amino acids: CAWSPGGRQPQHF. CDR3 DNA: TGTGCCTGGAGTCCCGGCGGAAGGCAGCCCCAGCATTTT.

The rearrangement uses TRBV4-1 and TRBJ2-7, with TRBD1 matching 7 bases. CDR1 is MGHRA, CDR2 YSYEKL, per germline. The CDR3 runs to 18 residues. With 0 bases clipped from V and 0 bases from J, the junction kept 11 bases outside the gene matches. The CDR3 is CASSQDEGGAPGSYEQYF. The CDR3 DNA follows: TGCGCCAGCAGCCAAGATGAAGGGGGCGCCCCGGGCTCCTACGAGCAGTACTTC.

This clone was seen a handful of times. This chain uses TRBV6-5 with TRBJ1-1, with D uncertain. The CDR3 length is 13 residues. Germline V gives CDR1 MNHEY, CDR2 SVGAGI. With 6 bases removed from V and 0 bases from J, the gap between germline ends came to 8 bases. CDR3: CASSLVMNTEAFF. In nucleotides, the CDR3 is TGTGCCAGCAGCCTAGTCATGAACACTGAAGCTTTCTTT.

This chain links TRBV7-6 with TRBJ2-3; 11 nucleotides match TRBD2. This CDR3 comprises 17 residues. V lost 0 bases to trimming and J lost 2 bases; unmatched junction nucleotides: 4. CDR1 SGHVS and CDR2 FNYEAQ come from the germline V gene. The CDR3 sequence: CASSLARTSGSTDTQYF. As DNA, the CDR3 is TGTGCCAGCAGCTTAGCTCGGACTAGCGGGTCCACAGATACGCAGTATTTT. The full variable domain, in which reference TRBV7-6 and TRBJ2-3 provide the parts outside the CDR3, is GAGVSQSPRYKVTKRGQDVALRCDPISGHVSLYWYRQALGQGPEFLTYFNYEAQQDKSGLPNDRFSAERPEGSISTLTIQRTEQRDSAMYRCASSLARTSGSTDTQYFGPGTRLTVL.

The V call is TRBV18, the J call TRBJ2-7; D gene uncertain. V lost 6 bases to trimming and J lost 4 bases, with 19 bases between them. Germline lookup yields CDR1 KGHSH and CDR2 LQKENI. This CDR3 region has 15 residues. This chain's CDR3 is CASSPSHSPEYEQYF. As DNA, the CDR3 is TGTGCCAGCTCTCCAAGCCATTCCCCGGAGTACGAGCAGTACTTC.

V is TRBV7-9 and J is TRBJ2-1; D is unclear. The germline V and J ends were trimmed by 1 base and 8 bases, with 15 bases remaining between them. This CDR3 contains 15 residues. CDR1 SEHNR and CDR2 FQNEAQ come from the germline V gene (reference sequence). CDR3 nucleotides: TGTGCCAGCAGCTTAGTAGGTGGCCTGGGCGATGAGCAGTTCTTC. Translation: CASSLVGGLGDEQFF.

The rearrangement links TRBV2 to TRBJ1-5; 8 bases are a match to TRBD1. V lost 9 bases to trimming and J lost 4 bases; unmatched junction nucleotides: 5. Per germline, CDR1 SNHLY and CDR2 FYNNEI. This CDR3 spans 13 amino acids. The CDR3 loop is CASRRTGNQPQHF. CDR3 DNA: TGTGCCAGTCGGAGGACAGGGAATCAGCCCCAGCATTTT.

Only a few counts were recorded for this clone. The V call is TRBV27, the J call TRBJ2-7; D possibly corresponds to TRBD1 (5 bases). The CDR3 spans 13 residues. V was pared by 2 bases and J by 3 bases, with 8 bases between. Germline CDR1 is MNHEY and CDR2 is SMNVEV (reference sequence). In DNA form, the CDR3 reads TGTGCCAGCAGTTTAGGGGCGGTCTACGAGCAGTACTTC. It encodes CASSLGAVYEQYF.

This chain joins TRBV11-2 and TRBJ1-5, with D possibly TRBD1 on 5 matching bases. Germline CDR1 and CDR2: SGHAT and FQNNGV. The CDR3 is 15 amino acids. V was cut by 1 base and J by 0 bases, with 7 bases left in between. CDR3 DNA: TGTGCCAGCAGCTTAGGTGACAGTAGCAATCAGCCCCAGCATTTT. Encoded protein: CASSLGDSSNQPQHF.

V is TRBV28 and J is TRBJ2-6, with D possibly TRBD2 on 7 matching bases. Trimming took off 7 bases at V and 4 bases at J, with 23 bases between the two ends. The CDR3 loop spans 18 amino acids. Germline V gives CDR1 MDHEN, CDR2 SYDVKM. The CDR3 region has the DNA TGTGCCAGCACTTTTTCGGTACGGGGGGCGCTCGGGGCCAACGTCCTGACTTTC. This gives the protein CASTFSVRGALGANVLTF.

J is TRBJ2-7 and V is TRBV3-1 (or the pseudogene TRBV3-2); unclear D gene. This CDR3 contains 13 residues. CDR1 LGHDT and CDR2 YNNKEL come from the germline V gene (reference sequence). V dropped 5 bases and J dropped 2 bases, with 10 bases sitting between them. CDR3 sequence (DNA): TGTGCCAGCAGCGCGACTCCCCCCTACGAGCAGTACTTC. This encodes CASSATPPYEQYF.

This chain joins TRBV28 and TRBJ1-2, with 8 bases lining up with TRBD1. Germline CDR1 and CDR2: MDHEN and SYDVKM. The CDR3 runs 12 residues. Losses at the gene ends were 7 bases for V and 7 bases for J; bases not matched to a gene: 5. CDR3 in DNA: TGTGCCAGCAAGGGACAGGCACGTGGCTACACCTTC. Residues: CASKGQARGYTF.